A selection of T cell receptor beta chains follows, all from one sample in a study of T-cell memory formation after mild COVID-19. TCRdb re-analysed the 5' RACE reads in MiXCR, keeping a single row per CDR3 protein. Here the sample spans 450,000 to 650,000 distinct CDR3 sequences, 18% being singletons. The specimen sequenced was PBMCs or a T cell subset sorted from them (not recorded which). These receptors all stem from an adult woman who had mild COVID-19 (a few samples of this study predate the infection). Cell type and time point are not known. Both conserved end residues are part of each CDR3. A D gene is named only where the DNA matches it firmly. Size values are once, few and many counts, or a class for expanded clones, and some rows have none.

TRBJ2-5	TRBV24-1	TRBD2	few	TGTGCCACCAGCTCAAGCGGGGCAAAAGAGACCCAGTACTTC	CATSSSGAKETQYF
TRBJ2-7	TRBV14	NA	few	TGTGCCAGCAGCCCTTCAAACGGGGGTGCCTACGAGCAGTACTTC	CASSPSNGGAYEQYF
TRBJ2-3	TRBV12-3/TRBV12-4	TRBD1	NA	TGTGCCAGCAGCCCCGGACAGGGGCACACAGATACGCAGTATTTT	CASSPGQGHTDTQYF
TRBJ2-2	TRBV21-1	NA	NA	TGTGCCAGCAGCAAACGGGGGGACACCGGGGAGCTGTTTTTT	CASSKRGDTGELFF
TRBJ2-3	TRBV30	NA	NA	TGTGCCTGGAGTTTGGGAGATACGCAGTATTTT	CAWSLGDTQYF
TRBJ1-2	TRBV5-6	TRBD1	few	TGTGCCAGCAGCTCTACACGTCTCAGGGGGCGCAGTCCAAGAGGCTACACCTTC	CASSSTRLRGRSPRGYTF
TRBJ2-7	TRBV6-5	TRBD1	many	TGTGCCAGCAGTTACTATCGGACAGGGCACGAGCAGTACTTC	CASSYYRTGHEQYF
TRBJ1-1	TRBV6-5	NA	NA	TGTGCCAGCAGTTACGCGAGACAGCCCGGCACTGAAGCTTTCTTT	CASSYARQPGTEAFF
TRBJ2-5	TRBV4-1	TRBD1	NA	TGCGCCAGCAGCCAAACGGGACAGGGGCAAGAGACCCAGTACTTC	CASSQTGQGQETQYF
TRBJ2-3	TRBV6-6	NA	NA	TGTGCCAGCTTGTCTTTGTGGGGTGGGGGCACAGATACGCAGTATTTT	CASLSLWGGGTDTQYF
TRBJ1-6	TRBV6-6	NA	few	TGTGCCAGCAGTTACTTCCTTGAGGGAAATTCACCCCTCCACTTT	CASSYFLEGNSPLHF
TRBJ1-1	TRBV7-2	NA	NA	TGTGCCAGCAGCCCTGGTCGGTGGGGCGAGTTGGGCACTGAAGCTTTCTTT	CASSPGRWGELGTEAFF
TRBJ2-7	TRBV5-1	TRBD2	few	TGCGCCAGCAGCTTCAATAGCGGGAGCTCGGGTGAGCAGTACTTC	CASSFNSGSSGEQYF
TRBJ1-4	TRBV30	TRBD1	few	TGTGCCTGGAGATTGACAGGGGGCGTTGAAAAACTGTTTTTT	CAWRLTGGVEKLFF
TRBJ2-3	TRBV9	NA	few	TGTGCCAGCAGCCTTAGTTATAGCACAGATACGCAGTATTTT	CASSLSYSTDTQYF
TRBJ1-1	TRBV7-9	NA	NA	TGTGCCAGCAGCTTAGGTGGGGGAGTGGACACTGAAGCTTTCTTT	CASSLGGGVDTEAFF
TRBJ2-3	TRBV19	TRBD2	few	TGTGCCAGTAGTGGACTAGCGGGAGGTATAGATACGCAGTATTTT	CASSGLAGGIDTQYF
TRBJ2-1	TRBV7-9	NA	NA	TGTGCCAGCAGCCAAGGCTGGGGGTCCTACAATGAGCAGTTCTTC	CASSQGWGSYNEQFF
TRBJ2-4	TRBV7-9	TRBD2	few	TGTGCCAGCAGCTATGGGGAGGGCAGGGAGTACTTC	CASSYGEGREYF
TRBJ2-7	TRBV5-1	NA	NA	TGCGCCAGCAGCAGGGGGGGATCCGACGAGCAGTACTTC	CASSRGGSDEQYF
TRBJ1-4	TRBV11-2	NA	few	TGTGCCAGCAGCCGAAGGAGCCTTAATGAAAAACTGTTTTTT	CASSRRSLNEKLFF
TRBJ2-7	TRBV20-1	NA	NA	TGCAGTGCCACGGTCCGTGGGGTTCCGGACTACGAGCAGTACTTC	CSATVRGVPDYEQYF
TRBJ1-2	TRBV12-3/TRBV12-4	TRBD1	few	TGTGCCAGCAGTCCGAGGACAGGGGATGGCTACACCTTC	CASSPRTGDGYTF
TRBJ2-3	TRBV3-1	NA	NA	TGTGCCAGCAGCCAAGCCGGAAGGGACACAGATACGCAGTATTTT	CASSQAGRDTDTQYF
TRBJ1-1	TRBV7-6	NA	NA	TGTGCCAGCAGTACGAGTCGGGGGAACACTGAAGCTTTCTTT	CASSTSRGNTEAFF
TRBJ1-5	TRBV5-1	NA	few	TGCGCCAGCAGCTTGGAACCGGGGTCATATCAGCCCCAGCATTTT	CASSLEPGSYQPQHF
TRBJ2-1	TRBV7-2	TRBD2	many	TGTGCCAGCAGCTTGAGCGGGAGCTTCTCCTACAATGAGCAGTTCTTC	CASSLSGSFSYNEQFF
TRBJ2-7	TRBV6-5	TRBD2	NA	TGTGCCAGCAGTTACTCGACCAGCGGGGATCTGGACGAGCAGTACTTC	CASSYSTSGDLDEQYF
TRBJ2-7	TRBV6-5	TRBD2	NA	TGTGCCAGCAGTTATTTGGGGGGGGACGAGCAGTACTTC	CASSYLGGDEQYF
TRBJ1-6	TRBV27	NA	few	TGTGCCAGCAGTTTAGCCGTCAATTCACCCCTCCACTTT	CASSLAVNSPLHF
TRBJ2-2	TRBV5-1	NA	few	TGCGCCAGCAGCTTGGATCAGGGCCGGGGGGAGCTGTTTTTT	CASSLDQGRGELFF
TRBJ1-2	TRBV12-3/TRBV12-4	NA	NA	TGTGCCAGCAGATCAGGGCTCATCTATGGCTACACCTTC	CASRSGLIYGYTF
TRBJ2-7	TRBV10-3	TRBD2	few	TGTGCCATCAGTGAAGGACTAGCTGGCGCCTACGAGCAGTACTTC	CAISEGLAGAYEQYF
TRBJ2-1	TRBV28	NA	few	TGTGCCAGCAGTCCCCTGGGGACTCCCAACTACAATGAGCAGTTCTTC	CASSPLGTPNYNEQFF
TRBJ2-7	TRBV3-1	TRBD1	few	TGTGCCAGCAGCCCGGACAGGTGGACCTACGAGCAGTACTTC	CASSPDRWTYEQYF
TRBJ1-1	TRBV6-5	NA	NA	TGTGCCAGCCGAGGACTGATGGTGAACACTGAAGCTTTCTTT	CASRGLMVNTEAFF
TRBJ2-7	TRBV16	NA	NA	TGTGCCAGCAGCCAATCTTATTACGAGCAGTACTTC	CASSQSYYEQYF
TRBJ1-1	TRBV5-1	TRBD1	few	TGCGCCAGCAGCTTGGCGGGTACAGGGGGCACTGAAGCTTTCTTT	CASSLAGTGGTEAFF
TRBJ2-7	TRBV19	NA	NA	TGTGCCAGTAGTATGCAGGGCGCGTACGAGCAGTACTTC	CASSMQGAYEQYF
TRBJ2-1	TRBV10-1	NA	NA	TGCGCCAGCAGGGACCCAGGGGGGGGGTTCTTC	CASRDPGGGFF
TRBJ2-7	TRBV5-1	TRBD1	NA	TGCGCCAGCAGCTTCGGGACAGGGAGAAAACCAAGCTCCTACGAGCAGTACTTC	CASSFGTGRKPSSYEQYF